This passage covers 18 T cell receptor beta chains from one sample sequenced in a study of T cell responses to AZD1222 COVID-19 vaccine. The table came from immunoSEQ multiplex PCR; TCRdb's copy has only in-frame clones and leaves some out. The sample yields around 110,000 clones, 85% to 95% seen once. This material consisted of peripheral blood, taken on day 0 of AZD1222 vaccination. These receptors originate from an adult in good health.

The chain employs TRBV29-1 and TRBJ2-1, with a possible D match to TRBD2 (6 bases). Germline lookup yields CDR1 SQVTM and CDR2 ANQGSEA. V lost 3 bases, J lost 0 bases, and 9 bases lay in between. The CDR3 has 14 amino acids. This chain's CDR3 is CSVDMRGSYNEQFF. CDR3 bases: TGCAGCGTTGACATGCGGGGCTCCTACAATGAGCAGTTCTTC.

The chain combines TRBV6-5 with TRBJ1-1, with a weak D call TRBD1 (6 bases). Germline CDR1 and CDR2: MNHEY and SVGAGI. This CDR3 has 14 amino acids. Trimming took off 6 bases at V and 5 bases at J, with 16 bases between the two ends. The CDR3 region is CASRRTEGGTEAFF. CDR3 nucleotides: TGTGCCAGCAGAAGGACGGAGGGGGGTACTGAAGCTTTCTTT.

The CDR3 DNA is TGTGCCAGCAGTGAAATTTGGGGGGGCTCACCCCTCCACTTT. The encoded protein is CASSEIWGGSPLHF. The chain is built from TRBV6-1 and TRBJ1-6; perhaps TRBD1 as D (6 bases). The CDR3 contains 14 residues. The V and J ends lost 2 bases and 10 bases respectively, with 12 bases between them. The V gene's germline CDR1 is MNHNS and CDR2 SASEGT.

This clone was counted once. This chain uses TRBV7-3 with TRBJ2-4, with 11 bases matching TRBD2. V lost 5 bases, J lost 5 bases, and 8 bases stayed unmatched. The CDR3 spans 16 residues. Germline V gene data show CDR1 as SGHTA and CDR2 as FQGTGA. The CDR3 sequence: CASSPKGLADENIQYF. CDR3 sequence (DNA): TGTGCCAGCAGCCCAAAGGGACTAGCGGATGAAAACATTCAGTACTTC.

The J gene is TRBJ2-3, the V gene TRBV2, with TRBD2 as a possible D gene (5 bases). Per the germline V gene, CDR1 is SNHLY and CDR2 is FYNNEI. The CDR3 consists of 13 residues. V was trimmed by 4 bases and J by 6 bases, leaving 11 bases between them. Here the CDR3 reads CASSADSPDTQYF. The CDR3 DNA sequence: TGTGCCAGCAGTGCGGACTCTCCGGATACGCAGTATTTT.

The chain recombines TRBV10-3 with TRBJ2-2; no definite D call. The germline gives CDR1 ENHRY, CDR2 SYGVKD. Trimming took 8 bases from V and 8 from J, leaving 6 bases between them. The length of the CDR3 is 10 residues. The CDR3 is CAIGSGELFF. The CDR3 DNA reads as TGTGCCATCGGTTCGGGGGAGCTGTTTTTT.

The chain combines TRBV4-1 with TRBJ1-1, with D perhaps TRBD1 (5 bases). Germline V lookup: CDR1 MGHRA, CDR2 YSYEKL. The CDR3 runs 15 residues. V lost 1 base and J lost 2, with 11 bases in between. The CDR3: CASSQVRGFNTEAFF. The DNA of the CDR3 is TGCGCCAGCAGCCAAGTTAGGGGTTTTAACACTGAAGCTTTCTTT.

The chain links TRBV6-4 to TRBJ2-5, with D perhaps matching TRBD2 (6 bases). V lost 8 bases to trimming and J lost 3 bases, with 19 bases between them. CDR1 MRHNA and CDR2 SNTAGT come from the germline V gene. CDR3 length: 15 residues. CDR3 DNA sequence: TGTGCCAGCCCCTTTTGGAGGGCCGATAAAGAGACCCAGTACTTC. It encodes CASPFWRADKETQYF.

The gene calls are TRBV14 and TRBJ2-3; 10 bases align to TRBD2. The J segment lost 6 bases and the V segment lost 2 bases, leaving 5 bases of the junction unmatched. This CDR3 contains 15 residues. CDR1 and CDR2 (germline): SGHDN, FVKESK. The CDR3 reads CASSQRDSGRDTQYF. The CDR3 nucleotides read TGTGCCAGCAGCCAAAGGGATAGCGGGAGGGATACGCAGTATTTT.

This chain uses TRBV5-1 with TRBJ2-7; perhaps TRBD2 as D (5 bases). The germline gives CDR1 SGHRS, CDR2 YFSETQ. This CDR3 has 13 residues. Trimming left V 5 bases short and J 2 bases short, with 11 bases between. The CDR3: CASRSDGAYEQYF. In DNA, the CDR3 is TGCGCCAGCAGGTCGGACGGGGCCTACGAGCAGTACTTC. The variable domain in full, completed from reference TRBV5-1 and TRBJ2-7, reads KAGVTQTPRYLIKTRGQQVTLSCSPISGHRSVSWYQQTPGQGLQFLFEYFSETQRNKGNFPGRFSGRQFSNSRSEMNVSTLELGDSALYLCASRSDGAYEQYFGPGTRLTVT.

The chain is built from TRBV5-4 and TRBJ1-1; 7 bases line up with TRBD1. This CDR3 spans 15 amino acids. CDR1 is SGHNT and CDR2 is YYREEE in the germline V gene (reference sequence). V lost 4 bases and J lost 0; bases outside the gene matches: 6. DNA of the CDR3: TGTGCCAGCAGCCTGAGGACAGGCCTGAACACTGAAGCTTTCTTT. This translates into CASSLRTGLNTEAFF.

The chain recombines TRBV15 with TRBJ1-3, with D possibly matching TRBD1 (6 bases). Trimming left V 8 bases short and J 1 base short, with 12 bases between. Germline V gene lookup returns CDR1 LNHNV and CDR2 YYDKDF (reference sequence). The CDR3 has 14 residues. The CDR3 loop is CATAQGTSGNTIYF. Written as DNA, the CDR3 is TGTGCCACCGCTCAGGGGACATCTGGAAACACCATATATTTT.

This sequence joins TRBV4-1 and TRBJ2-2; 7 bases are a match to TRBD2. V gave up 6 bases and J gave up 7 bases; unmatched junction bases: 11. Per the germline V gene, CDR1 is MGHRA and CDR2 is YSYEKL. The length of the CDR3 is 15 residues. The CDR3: CASRLNPAGDGELFF. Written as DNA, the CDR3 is TGCGCCAGCAGACTCAACCCCGCGGGGGACGGGGAGCTGTTTTTT.

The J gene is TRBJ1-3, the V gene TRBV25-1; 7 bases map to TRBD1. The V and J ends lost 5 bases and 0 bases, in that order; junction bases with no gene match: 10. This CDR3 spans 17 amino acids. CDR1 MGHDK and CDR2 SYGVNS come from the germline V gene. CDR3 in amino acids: CASSMTGQVSSGNTIYF. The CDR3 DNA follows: TGTGCCAGCAGTATGACCGGACAGGTCAGCTCTGGAAACACCATATATTTT.

This CDR3 reads CASSFPESGNYNEQFF. The CDR3 nucleotides are TGTGCCAGCAGTTTCCCTGAAAGCGGAAACTACAATGAGCAGTTCTTC. V and J are TRBV28 and TRBJ2-1; TRBD2 might be the D (5 bases). CDR3 length: 16 amino acids. Germline values: CDR1 MDHEN, CDR2 SYDVKM. Trimming cost V 3 bases and J 3 bases, with 15 bases left between them. The variable domain in full, with the rest retrieved from reference TRBV28 and TRBJ2-1, is DVKVTQSSRYLVKRTGEKVFLECVQDMDHENMFWYRQDPGLGLRLIYFSYDVKMKEKGDIPEGYSVSREKKERFSLILESASTNQTSMYLCASSFPESGNYNEQFFGPGTRLTVL.

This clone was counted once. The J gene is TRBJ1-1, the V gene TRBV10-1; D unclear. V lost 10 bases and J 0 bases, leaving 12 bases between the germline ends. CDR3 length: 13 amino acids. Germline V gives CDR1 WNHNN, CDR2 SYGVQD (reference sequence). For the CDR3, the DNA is TGCGCCACCACAGCCCAGGTGAACACTGAAGCTTTCTTT. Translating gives CATTAQVNTEAFF.

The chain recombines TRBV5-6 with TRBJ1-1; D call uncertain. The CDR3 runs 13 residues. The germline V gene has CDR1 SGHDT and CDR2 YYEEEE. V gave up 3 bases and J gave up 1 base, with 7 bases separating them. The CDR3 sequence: CASSYGQNTEAFF. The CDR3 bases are TGTGCCAGCAGCTACGGGCAGAACACTGAAGCTTTCTTT.

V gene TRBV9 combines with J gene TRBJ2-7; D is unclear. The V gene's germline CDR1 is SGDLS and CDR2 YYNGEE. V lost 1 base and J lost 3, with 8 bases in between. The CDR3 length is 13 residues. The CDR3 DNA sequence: TGTGCCAGCAGCGTACTCTATGGCTACGAGCAGTACTTC. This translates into CASSVLYGYEQYF. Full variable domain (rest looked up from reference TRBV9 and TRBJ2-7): DSGVTQTPKHLITATGQRVTLRCSPRSGDLSVYWYQQSLDQGLQFLIQYYNGEERAKGNILERFSAQQFPDLHSELNLSSLELGDSALYFCASSVLYGYEQYFGPGTRLTVT.